This T cell receptor (beta chain) appears in the sequencing data of a study of cytomegalovirus exposure and HLA in healthy donors. Primers for the PCR totalled 60 Vbeta and 13 Jbeta. Profiling relied on immunoSEQ multiplex PCR, and the TCRdb table lists in-frame clones only, not all of them. Here the sample table reports 200,000 or so clones. V lost 2 bases and J lost 0, with 32 bases in between. CDR1 MDHEN and CDR2 SYDVKM come from the germline V gene. The CDR3 has 22 residues. The sequence was collected from a boy younger than 18 in good health and CMV-seronegative. Sequenced sample: PBMCs. This chain joins TRBV28 and TRBJ2-7, with D perhaps TRBD2 (6 bases). CDR3 DNA sequence: TGTGCCAGCAGTTTAGGGCGCCTGCAAGGTCTCGCGGGGTCCGCCCACTCCTACGAGCAGTACTTC. Its protein product is CASSLGRLQGLAGSAHSYEQYF.